This TCR beta chain was captured by sequencing in a study of T cells expressing NK-cell markers. Germline V gene sequence: CDR1 SQVTM, CDR2 ANQGSEA. This CDR3 region has 11 residues. TCRdb reprocessed the 5' RACE reads and keeps a single row for each CDR3 protein, giving no DNA. The sample is made up of roughly 170,000 distinct CDR3 sequences, and the top ten hold roughly 18% of it. The sequence derives from a woman aged 18-70 years in good health. V and J are TRBV29-1 and TRBJ2-1. The sequenced sample was blood T cells: a sorted CD56 or NKG2C T cell subset, CD4+ or CD8+ T cells, or bulk PBMC T cells (not recorded which). The CDR3 reads CSVEETVAQFF.